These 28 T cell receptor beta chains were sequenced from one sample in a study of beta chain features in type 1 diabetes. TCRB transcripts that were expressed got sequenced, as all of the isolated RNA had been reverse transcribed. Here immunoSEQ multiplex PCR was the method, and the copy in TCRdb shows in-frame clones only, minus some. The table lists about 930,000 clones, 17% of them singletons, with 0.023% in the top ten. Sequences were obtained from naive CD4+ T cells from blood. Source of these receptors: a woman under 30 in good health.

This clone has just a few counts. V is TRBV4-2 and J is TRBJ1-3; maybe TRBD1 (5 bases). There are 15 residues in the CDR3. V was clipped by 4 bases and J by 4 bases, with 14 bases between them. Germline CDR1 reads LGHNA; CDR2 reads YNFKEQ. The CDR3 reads CASSPVLGPGNTIYF. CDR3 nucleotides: TGTGCCAGCAGCCCAGTCTTGGGACCAGGAAACACCATATATTTT.

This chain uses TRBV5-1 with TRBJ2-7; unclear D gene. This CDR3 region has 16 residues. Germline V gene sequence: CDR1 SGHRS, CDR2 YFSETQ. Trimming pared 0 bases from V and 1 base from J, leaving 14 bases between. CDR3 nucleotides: TGCGCCAGCAGCTTGGTAGACGGAATGGGATCCTACGAGCAGTACTTC. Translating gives CASSLVDGMGSYEQYF.

CDR3 sequence: CASSLMVQGAGNTEAFF. In DNA form, the CDR3 reads TGCGCCAGCAGCTTAATGGTTCAGGGCGCGGGGAACACTGAAGCTTTCTTT. The chain recombines TRBV5-1 with TRBJ1-1; TRBD1 might be the D (5 bases). CDR1 SGHRS and CDR2 YFSETQ come from the germline V gene. The CDR3 runs 17 residues. V was pared by 2 bases and J by 1 base, with 18 bases between.

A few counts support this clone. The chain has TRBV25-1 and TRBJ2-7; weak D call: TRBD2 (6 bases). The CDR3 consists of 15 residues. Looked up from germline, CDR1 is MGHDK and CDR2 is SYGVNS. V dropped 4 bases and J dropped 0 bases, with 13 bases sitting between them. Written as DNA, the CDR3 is TGTGCCAGCAGTGTGGGTTATAGCGGCTCCTACGAGCAGTACTTC. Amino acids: CASSVGYSGSYEQYF.

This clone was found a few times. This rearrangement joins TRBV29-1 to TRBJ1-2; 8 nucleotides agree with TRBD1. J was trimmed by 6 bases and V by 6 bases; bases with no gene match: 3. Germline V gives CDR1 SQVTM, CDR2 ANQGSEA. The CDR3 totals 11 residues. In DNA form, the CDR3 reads TGCAGCGTCACAGGGGGGGATGGCTACACCTTC. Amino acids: CSVTGGDGYTF.

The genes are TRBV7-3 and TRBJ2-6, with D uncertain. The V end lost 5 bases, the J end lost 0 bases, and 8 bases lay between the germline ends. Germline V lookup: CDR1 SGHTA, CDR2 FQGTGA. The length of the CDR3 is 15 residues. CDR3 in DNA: TGTGCCAGCAGCCGTCTGGGCTCTGGGGCCAACGTCCTGACTTTC. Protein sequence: CASSRLGSGANVLTF.

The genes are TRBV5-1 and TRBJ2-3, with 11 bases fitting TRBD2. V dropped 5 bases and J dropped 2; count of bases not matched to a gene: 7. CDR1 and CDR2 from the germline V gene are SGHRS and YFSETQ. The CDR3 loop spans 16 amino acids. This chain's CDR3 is CASSYRLAGPTDTQYF. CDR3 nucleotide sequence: TGCGCCAGCAGTTATAGACTAGCGGGACCCACAGATACGCAGTATTTT.

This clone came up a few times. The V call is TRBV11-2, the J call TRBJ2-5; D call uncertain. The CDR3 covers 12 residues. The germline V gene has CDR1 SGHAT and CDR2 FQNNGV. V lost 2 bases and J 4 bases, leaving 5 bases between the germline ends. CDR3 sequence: CASSLLGETQYF. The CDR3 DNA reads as TGTGCCAGCAGCTTACTGGGAGAGACCCAGTACTTC. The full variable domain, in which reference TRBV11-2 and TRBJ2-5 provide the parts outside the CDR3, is EAGVAQSPRYKIIEKRQSVAFWCNPISGHATLYWYQQILGQGPKLLIQFQNNGVVDDSQLPKDRFSAERLKGVDSTLKIQPAKLEDSAVYLCASSLLGETQYFGPGTRLLVL.

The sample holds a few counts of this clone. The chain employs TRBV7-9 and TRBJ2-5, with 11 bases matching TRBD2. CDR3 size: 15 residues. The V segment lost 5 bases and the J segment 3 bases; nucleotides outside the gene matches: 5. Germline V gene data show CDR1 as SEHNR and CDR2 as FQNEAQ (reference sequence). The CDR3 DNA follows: TGTGCCAGCAGCCCACTAGCGGGAGCAGAAGAGACCCAGTACTTC. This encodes CASSPLAGAEETQYF. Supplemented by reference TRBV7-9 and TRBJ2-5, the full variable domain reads DTGVSQNPRHKITKRGQNVTFRCDPISEHNRLYWYRQTLGQGPEFLTYFQNEAQLEKSRLLSDRFSAERPKGSFSTLEIQRTEQGDSAMYLCASSPLAGAEETQYFGPGTRLLVL.

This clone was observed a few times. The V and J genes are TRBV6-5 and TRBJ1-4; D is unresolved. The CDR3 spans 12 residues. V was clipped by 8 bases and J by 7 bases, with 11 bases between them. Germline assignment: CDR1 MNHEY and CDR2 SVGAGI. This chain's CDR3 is CASGRHGEKLFF. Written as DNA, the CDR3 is TGTGCCAGCGGAAGACACGGTGAAAAACTGTTTTTT.

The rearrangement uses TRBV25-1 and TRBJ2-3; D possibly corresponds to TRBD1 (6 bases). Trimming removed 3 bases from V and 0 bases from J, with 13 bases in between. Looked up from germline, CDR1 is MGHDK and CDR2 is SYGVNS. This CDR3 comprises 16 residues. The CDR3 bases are TGTGCCAGCAGTGACAACTTGGGACAAAGCACAGATACGCAGTATTTT. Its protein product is CASSDNLGQSTDTQYF. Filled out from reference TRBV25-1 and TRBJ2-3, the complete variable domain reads EADIYQTPRYLVIGTGKKITLECSQTMGHDKMYWYQQDPGMELHLIHYSYGVNSTEKGDLSSESTVSRIRTEHFPLTLESARPSHTSQYLCASSDNLGQSTDTQYFGPGTRLTVL.

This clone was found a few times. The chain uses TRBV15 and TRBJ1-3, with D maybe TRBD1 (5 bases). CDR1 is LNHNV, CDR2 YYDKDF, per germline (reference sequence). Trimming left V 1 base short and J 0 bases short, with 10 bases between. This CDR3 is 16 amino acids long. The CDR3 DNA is TGTGCCACCAGCAGAGCCCGCGGGGCCTCTGGAAACACCATATATTTT. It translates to CATSRARGASGNTIYF.

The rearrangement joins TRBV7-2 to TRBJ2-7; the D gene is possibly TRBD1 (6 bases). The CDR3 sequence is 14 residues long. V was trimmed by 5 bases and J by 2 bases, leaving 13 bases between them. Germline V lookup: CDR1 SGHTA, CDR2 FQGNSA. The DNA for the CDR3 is TGTGCCAGCAGCCACAACAGGGACCCCTACGAGCAGTACTTC. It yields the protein CASSHNRDPYEQYF. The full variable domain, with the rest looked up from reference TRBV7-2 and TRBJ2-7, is GAGVSQSPSNKVTEKGKDVELRCDPISGHTALYWYRQSLGQGLEFLIYFQGNSAPDKSGLPSDRFSAERTGGSVSTLTIQRTQQEDSAVYLCASSHNRDPYEQYFGPGTRLTVT.

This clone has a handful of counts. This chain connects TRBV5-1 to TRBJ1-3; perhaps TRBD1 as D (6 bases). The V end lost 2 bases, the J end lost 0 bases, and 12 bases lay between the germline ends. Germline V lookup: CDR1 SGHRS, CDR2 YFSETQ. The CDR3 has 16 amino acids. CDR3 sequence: CASSLQTGHSGNTIYF. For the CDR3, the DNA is TGCGCCAGCAGCTTACAGACAGGACACTCTGGAAACACCATATATTTT.

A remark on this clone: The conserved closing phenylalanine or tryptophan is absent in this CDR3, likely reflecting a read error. The CDR3 DNA is TGTGCCAGCAGTTTGGATGGGACCGGGGAGCTGTTTTCT. The encoded protein is CASSLDGTGELFS. The V and J genes are TRBV28 and TRBJ2-2; D unclear. Germline CDR1 reads MDHEN; CDR2 reads SYDVKM. V was clipped by 3 bases and J by 5 bases, with 7 bases between them. This CDR3 region has 13 residues.

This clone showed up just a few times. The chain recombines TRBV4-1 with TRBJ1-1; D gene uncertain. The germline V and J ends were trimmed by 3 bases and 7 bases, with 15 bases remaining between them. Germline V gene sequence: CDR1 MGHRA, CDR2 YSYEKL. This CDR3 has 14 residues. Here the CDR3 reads CASSHGRNDLEAFF. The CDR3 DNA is TGCGCCAGCAGCCATGGACGTAACGATCTTGAAGCTTTCTTT.

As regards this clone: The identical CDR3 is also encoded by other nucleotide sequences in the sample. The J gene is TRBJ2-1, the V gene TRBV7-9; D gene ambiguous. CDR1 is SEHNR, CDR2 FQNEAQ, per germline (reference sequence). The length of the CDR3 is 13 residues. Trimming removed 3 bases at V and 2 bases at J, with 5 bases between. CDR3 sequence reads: CASSLSAYNEQFF. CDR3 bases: TGTGCCAGCAGCTTGTCTGCCTACAATGAGCAGTTCTTC.

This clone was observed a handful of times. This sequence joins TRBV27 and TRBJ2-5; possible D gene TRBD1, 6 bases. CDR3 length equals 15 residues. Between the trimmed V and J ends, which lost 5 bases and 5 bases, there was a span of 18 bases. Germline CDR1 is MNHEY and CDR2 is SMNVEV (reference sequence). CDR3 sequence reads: CASSRDQTGHETQYF. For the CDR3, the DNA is TGTGCCAGCAGTCGGGATCAAACAGGGCACGAGACCCAGTACTTC.

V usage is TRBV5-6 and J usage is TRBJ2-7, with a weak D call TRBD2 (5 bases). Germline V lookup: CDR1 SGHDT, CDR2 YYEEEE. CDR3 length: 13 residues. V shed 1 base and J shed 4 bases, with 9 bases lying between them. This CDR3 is CASSLIGVYEQYF. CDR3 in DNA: TGTGCCAGCAGCTTGATCGGGGTATACGAGCAGTACTTC.

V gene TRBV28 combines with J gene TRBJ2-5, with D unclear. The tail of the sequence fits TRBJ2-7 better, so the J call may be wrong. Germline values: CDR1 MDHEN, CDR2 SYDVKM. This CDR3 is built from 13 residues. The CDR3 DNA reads TGTGCCAGCAGTTTATTTGATTATAGCGAGCAGTACTTC. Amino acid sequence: CASSLFDYSEQYF.

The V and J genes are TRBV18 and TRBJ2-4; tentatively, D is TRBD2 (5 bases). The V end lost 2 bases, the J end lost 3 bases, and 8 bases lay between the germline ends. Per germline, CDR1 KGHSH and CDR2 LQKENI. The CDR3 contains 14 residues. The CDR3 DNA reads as TGTGCCAGCTCACCAACGGGGAGCAAAAACATTCAGTACTTC. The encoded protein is CASSPTGSKNIQYF.

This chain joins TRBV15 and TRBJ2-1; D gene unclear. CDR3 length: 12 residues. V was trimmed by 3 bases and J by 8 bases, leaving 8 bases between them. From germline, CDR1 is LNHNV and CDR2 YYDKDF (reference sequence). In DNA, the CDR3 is TGTGCCACCAGCAGCGTGTGGGATGAGCAGTTCTTC. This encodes CATSSVWDEQFF.

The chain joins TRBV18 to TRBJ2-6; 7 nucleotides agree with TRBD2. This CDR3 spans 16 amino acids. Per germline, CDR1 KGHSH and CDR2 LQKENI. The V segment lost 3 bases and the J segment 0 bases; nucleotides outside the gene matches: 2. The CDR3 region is CASSPGGDSGANVLTF. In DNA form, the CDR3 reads TGTGCCAGCTCACCGGGAGGGGACTCTGGGGCCAACGTCCTGACTTTC.

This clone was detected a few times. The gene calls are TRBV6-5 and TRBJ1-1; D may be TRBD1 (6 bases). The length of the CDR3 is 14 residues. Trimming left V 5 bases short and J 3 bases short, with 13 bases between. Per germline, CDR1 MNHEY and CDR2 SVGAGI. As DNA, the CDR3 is TGTGCCAGCAGTCCAGCCCAGGGGCACACTGAAGCTTTCTTT. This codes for CASSPAQGHTEAFF.

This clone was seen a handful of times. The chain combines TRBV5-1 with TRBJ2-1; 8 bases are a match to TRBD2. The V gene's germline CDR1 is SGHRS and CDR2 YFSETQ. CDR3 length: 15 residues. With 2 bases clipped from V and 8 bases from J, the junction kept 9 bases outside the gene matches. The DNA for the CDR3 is TGCGCCAGCAGCTTAAGGAGCGGGAGCCGGGATGAGCAGTTCTTC. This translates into CASSLRSGSRDEQFF.

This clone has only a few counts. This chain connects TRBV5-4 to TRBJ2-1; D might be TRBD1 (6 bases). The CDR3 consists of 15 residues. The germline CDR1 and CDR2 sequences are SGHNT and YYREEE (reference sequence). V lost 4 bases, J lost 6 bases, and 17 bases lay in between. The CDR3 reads CASSPETGGFNEQFF. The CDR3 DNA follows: TGTGCCAGCAGCCCCGAGACAGGCGGATTCAATGAGCAGTTCTTC.

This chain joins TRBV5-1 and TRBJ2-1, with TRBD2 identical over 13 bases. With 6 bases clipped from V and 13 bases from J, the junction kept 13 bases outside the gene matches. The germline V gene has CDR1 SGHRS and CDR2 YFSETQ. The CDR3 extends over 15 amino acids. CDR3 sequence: CASTDETSGRANQFF. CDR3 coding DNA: TGCGCCAGCACCGACGAAACTAGCGGGAGGGCCAATCAGTTCTTC.

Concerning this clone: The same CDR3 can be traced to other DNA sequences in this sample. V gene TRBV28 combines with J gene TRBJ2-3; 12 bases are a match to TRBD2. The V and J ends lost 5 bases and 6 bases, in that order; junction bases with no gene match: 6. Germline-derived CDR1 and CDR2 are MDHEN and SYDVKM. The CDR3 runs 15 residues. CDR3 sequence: CASSLAGGTADTQYF. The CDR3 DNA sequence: TGTGCCAGCAGTCTAGCGGGAGGGACGGCCGATACGCAGTATTTT.